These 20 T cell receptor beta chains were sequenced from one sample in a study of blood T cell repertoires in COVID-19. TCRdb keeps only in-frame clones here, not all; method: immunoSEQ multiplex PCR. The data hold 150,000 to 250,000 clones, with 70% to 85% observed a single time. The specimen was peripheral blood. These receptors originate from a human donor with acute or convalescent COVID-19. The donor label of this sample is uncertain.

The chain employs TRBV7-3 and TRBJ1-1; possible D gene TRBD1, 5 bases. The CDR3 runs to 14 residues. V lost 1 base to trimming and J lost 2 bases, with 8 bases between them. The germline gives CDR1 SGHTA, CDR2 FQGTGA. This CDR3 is CASSLSDSNTEAFF. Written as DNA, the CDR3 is TGTGCCAGCAGCTTAAGCGACAGCAACACTGAAGCTTTCTTT.

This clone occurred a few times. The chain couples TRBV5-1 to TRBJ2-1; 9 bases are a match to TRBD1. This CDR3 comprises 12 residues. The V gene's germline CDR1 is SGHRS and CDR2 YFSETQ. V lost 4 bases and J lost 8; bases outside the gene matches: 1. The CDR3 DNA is TGCGCCAGCAGCCGGGACAGGGATGAGCAGTTCTTC. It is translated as CASSRDRDEQFF.

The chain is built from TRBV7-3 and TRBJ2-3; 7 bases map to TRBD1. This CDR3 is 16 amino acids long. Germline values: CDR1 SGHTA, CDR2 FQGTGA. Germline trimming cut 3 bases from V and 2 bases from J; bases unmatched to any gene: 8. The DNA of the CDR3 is TGTGCCAGCAGCTTTAGGGGGCCCAGTCTCACAGATACGCAGTATTTT. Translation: CASSFRGPSLTDTQYF.

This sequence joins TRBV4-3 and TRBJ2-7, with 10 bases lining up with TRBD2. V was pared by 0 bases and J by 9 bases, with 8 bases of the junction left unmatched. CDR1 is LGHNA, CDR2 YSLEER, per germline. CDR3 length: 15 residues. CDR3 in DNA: TGCGCCAGCAGCCAAGATACAAGCGGGAGGGCCGCGCAGTACTTC. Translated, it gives CASSQDTSGRAAQYF.

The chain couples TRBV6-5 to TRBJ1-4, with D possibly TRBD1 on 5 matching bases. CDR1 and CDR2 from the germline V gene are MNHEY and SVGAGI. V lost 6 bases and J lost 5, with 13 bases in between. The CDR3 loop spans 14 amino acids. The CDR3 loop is CASRFRQKNEKLFF. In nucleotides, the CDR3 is TGTGCCAGCAGATTTCGACAGAAGAATGAAAAACTGTTTTTT.

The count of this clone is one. CDR3 amino acids: CASSTTYNEQFF. The DNA of the CDR3 is TGTGCCAGCTCCACGACTTACAATGAGCAGTTCTTC. This chain connects TRBV18 to TRBJ2-1, with D unresolved. Per the germline V gene, CDR1 is KGHSH and CDR2 is LQKENI. The CDR3 runs 12 residues. V was cut by 6 bases and J by 4 bases, with 7 bases left in between. Full variable domain (remainder filled in from reference TRBV18 and TRBJ2-1): NAGVMQNPRHLVRRRGQEARLRCSPMKGHSHVYWYRQLPEEGLKFMVYLQKENIIDESGMPKERFSAEFPKEGPSILRIQQVVRGDSAAYFCASSTTYNEQFFGPGTRLTVL.

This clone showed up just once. The DNA of the CDR3 is TGTGCCAGCACCCAAGGGAGCGGGTACAATGAGGAGCAGTTCTTC. Its translation: CASTQGSGYNEEQFF. This chain links TRBV11-2 with TRBJ2-1; a possible D gene is TRBD2 (6 bases). Germline loops: CDR1 SGHAT, CDR2 FQNNGV. This CDR3 is built from 15 residues. Trimming pared 7 bases from V and 10 bases from J, leaving 23 bases between.

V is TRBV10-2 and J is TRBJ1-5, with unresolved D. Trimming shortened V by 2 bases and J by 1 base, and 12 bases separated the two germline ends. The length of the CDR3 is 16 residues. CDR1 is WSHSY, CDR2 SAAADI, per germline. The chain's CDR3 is CASSEIWATSNQPQHF. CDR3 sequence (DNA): TGCGCCAGCAGTGAGATCTGGGCGACGAGCAATCAGCCCCAGCATTTT.

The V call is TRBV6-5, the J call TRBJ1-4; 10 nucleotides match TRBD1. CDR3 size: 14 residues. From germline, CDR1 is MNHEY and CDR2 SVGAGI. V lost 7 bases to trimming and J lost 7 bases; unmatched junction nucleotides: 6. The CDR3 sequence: CASTRQGASEKLFF. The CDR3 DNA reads TGTGCCAGCACTAGACAGGGGGCGAGTGAAAAACTGTTTTTT.

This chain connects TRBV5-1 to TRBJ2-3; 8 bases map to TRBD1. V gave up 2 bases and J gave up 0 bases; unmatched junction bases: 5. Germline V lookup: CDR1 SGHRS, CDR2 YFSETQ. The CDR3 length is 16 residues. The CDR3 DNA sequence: TGCGCCAGCAGCTTCCAGGGGGCCTCTAGCACAGATACGCAGTATTTT. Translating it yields CASSFQGASSTDTQYF.

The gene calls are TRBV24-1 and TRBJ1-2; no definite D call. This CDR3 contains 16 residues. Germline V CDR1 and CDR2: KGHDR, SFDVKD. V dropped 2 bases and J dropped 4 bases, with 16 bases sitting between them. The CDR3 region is CATSDSGKDGRYGYTF. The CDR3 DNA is TGTGCCACCAGTGATTCCGGCAAGGATGGGCGCTATGGCTACACCTTC.

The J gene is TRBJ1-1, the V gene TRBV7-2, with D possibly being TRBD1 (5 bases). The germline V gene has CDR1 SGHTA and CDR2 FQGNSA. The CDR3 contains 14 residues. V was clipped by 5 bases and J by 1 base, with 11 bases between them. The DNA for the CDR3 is TGTGCCAGCAGCCTCCGACAGTCGAACACTGAAGCTTTCTTT. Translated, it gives CASSLRQSNTEAFF.

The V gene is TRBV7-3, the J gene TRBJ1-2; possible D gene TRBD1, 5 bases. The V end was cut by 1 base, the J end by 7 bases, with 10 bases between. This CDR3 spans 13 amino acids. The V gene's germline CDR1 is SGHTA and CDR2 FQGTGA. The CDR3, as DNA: TGTGCCAGCAGCTTAAGCCTGGGGGGTGGCTACACCTTC. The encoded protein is CASSLSLGGGYTF.

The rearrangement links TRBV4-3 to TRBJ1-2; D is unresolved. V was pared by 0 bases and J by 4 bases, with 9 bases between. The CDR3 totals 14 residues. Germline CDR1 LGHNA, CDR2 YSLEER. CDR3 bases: TGCGCCAGCAGCCAAGAGAAAGGGAGCTATGGCTACACCTTC. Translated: CASSQEKGSYGYTF.

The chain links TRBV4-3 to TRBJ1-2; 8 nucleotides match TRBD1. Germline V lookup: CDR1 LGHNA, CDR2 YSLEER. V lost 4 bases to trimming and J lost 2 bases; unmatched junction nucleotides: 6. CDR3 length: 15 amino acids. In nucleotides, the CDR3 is TGCGCCAGCAGCCTAGGGACAGGCGGCAACTATGGCTACACCTTC. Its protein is CASSLGTGGNYGYTF.

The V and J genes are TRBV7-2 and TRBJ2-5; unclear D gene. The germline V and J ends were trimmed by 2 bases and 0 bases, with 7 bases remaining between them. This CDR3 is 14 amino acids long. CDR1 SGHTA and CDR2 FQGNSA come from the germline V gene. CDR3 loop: CASSLNRNQETQYF. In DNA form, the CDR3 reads TGTGCCAGCAGCTTAAACAGAAACCAAGAGACCCAGTACTTC.

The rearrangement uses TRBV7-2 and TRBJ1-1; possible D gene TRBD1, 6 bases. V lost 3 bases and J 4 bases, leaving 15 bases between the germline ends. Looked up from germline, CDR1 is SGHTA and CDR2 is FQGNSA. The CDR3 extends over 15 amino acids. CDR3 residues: CASSFTGGGVTEAFF. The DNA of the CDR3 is TGTGCCAGCAGCTTCACTGGTGGGGGCGTCACTGAAGCTTTCTTT.

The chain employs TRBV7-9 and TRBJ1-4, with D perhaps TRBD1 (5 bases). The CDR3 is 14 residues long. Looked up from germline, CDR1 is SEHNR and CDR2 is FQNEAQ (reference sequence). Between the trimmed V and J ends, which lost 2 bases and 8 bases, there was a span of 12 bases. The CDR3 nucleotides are TGTGCCAGCAGCTTAACGGGGGACGGCGAAAAACTGTTTTTT. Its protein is CASSLTGDGEKLFF.

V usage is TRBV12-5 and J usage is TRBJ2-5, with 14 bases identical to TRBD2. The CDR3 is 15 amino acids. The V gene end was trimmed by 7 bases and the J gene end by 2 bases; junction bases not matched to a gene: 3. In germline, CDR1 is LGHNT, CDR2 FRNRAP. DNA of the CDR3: TGTGCTAGTGCCTGGACTAGCGGGGGGCAAGAGACCCAGTACTTC. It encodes CASAWTSGGQETQYF.

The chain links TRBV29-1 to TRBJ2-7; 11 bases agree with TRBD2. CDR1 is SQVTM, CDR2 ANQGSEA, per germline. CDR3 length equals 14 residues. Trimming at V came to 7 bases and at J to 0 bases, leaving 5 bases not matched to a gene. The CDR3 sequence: CSARTSGFSYEQYF. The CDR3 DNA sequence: TGCAGCGCAAGGACTAGCGGGTTCTCCTACGAGCAGTACTTC.